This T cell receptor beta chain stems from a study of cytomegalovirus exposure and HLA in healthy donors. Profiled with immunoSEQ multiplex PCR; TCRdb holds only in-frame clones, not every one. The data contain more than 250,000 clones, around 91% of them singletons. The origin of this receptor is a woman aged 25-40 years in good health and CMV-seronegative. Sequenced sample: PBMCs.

In DNA, the CDR3 is TGTGCCATCAGTGACAAGATCAACAGGGGGCAGTATGAGCAGTTCTTC. Its protein product is CAISDKINRGQYEQFF. The chain has TRBV10-3 and TRBJ2-1; 9 bases agree with TRBD1. With 3 bases clipped from V and 8 bases from J, the junction kept 11 bases outside the gene matches. Germline V gene sequence: CDR1 ENHRY, CDR2 SYGVKD. This CDR3 region has 16 residues.